This TCR beta chain was profiled in a study of early stage breast cancer tumors. Whole-study findings and limits: Blood repertoires resembled normal breast more than tumor. Tumors had about 2.3-fold higher T cell density than normal breast.

Sequencing was performed with immunoSEQ multiplex PCR; in TCRdb, only in-frame clones are kept and a portion is missing. The sample has tens of thousands of clones; 74% are singletons. This clone came up once. Its antigen remains unknown. V was clipped by 5 bases and J by 5 bases; unmatched bases: 3. CDR3 length: 13 amino acids. The germline V gene encodes CDR1 MDHEN and CDR2 SYDVKM. Sequences were obtained from blood. This receptor was taken from a person between 60 and 69 years old with breast cancer. The gene calls are TRBV28 and TRBJ2-7; 10 bases are shared with TRBD2. CDR3 DNA: TGTGCCAGCAGTAGCGGGAGGGTCGACGAGCAGTACTTC. Amino acids: CASSSGRVDEQYF. Drawing the rest from reference TRBV28 and TRBJ2-7, the complete variable domain is DVKVTQSSRYLVKRTGEKVFLECVQDMDHENMFWYRQDPGLGLRLIYFSYDVKMKEKGDIPEGYSVSREKKERFSLILESASTNQTSMYLCASSSGRVDEQYFGPGTRLTVT.